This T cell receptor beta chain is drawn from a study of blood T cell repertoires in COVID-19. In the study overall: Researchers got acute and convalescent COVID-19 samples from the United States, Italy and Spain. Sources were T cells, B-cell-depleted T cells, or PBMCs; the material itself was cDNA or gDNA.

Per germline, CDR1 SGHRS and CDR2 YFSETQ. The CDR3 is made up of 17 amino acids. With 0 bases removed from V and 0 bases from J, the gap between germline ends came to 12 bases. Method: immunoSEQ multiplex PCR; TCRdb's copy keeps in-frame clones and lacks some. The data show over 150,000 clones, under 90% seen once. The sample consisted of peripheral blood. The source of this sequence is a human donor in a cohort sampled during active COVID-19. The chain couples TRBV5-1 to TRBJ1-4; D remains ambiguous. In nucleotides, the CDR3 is TGCGCCAGCAGCTTGGCCCCCGCAGAAACAACTAATGAAAAACTGTTTTTT. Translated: CASSLAPAETTNEKLFF. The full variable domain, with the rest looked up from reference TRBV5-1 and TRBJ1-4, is KAGVTQTPRYLIKTRGQQVTLSCSPISGHRSVSWYQQTPGQGLQFLFEYFSETQRNKGNFPGRFSGRQFSNSRSEMNVSTLELGDSALYLCASSLAPAETTNEKLFFGSGTQLSVL.